Each of the 8 T cell receptor beta chains below was sequenced from the same sample in a study of T cells in Graves' hyperthyroidism and ophthalmopathy. It was RNA transcripts that yielded the amplified TCR beta CDR3 regions. During a first-round RT-PCR of the TCR CDR3, the HTBI primer set was used. MiXCR was run by TCRdb on the multiplex PCR reads, yielding one entry per CDR3 protein. This table has about 690,000 distinct CDR3 sequences, about 18% appearing once. The sample taken for sequencing was blood. The receptors here all came from a man between 50 and 59 years old with Graves' hyperthyroidism.

The V and J genes are TRBV4-3 and TRBJ2-5; 7 nucleotides agree with TRBD2. CDR1 and CDR2 (germline): LGHNA, YSLEER. This CDR3 has 15 amino acids. The junction had 4 bases not matched to a gene; V was cut back by 0 bases and J by 3 bases. CDR3 sequence: CASSQDLGREETQYF. As DNA, the CDR3 is TGCGCCAGCAGCCAAGATCTGGGGAGGGAAGAGACCCAGTACTTC.

This chain connects TRBV20-1 to TRBJ2-7; 10 nucleotides line up with TRBD1. The J segment lost 2 bases and the V segment lost 2 bases, leaving 18 bases of the junction unmatched. Germline V CDR1 and CDR2: DFQATT, SNEGSKA (reference sequence). CDR3 length: 19 amino acids. CDR3 amino acids: CSARPPSGTGDVHPYEQYF. The CDR3 bases are TGCAGTGCTAGACCCCCCTCCGGGACAGGGGATGTCCACCCCTACGAGCAGTACTTC.

This clonotype was seen ten or more times. The chain employs TRBV10-3 and TRBJ2-7; D is perhaps TRBD2 (7 bases). The V end was cut by 3 bases, the J end by 6 bases, with 12 bases between. This CDR3 has 13 residues. In germline, CDR1 is ENHRY, CDR2 SYGVKD. The CDR3 spells CAISDRGGGEQYF. As DNA, the CDR3 is TGTGCCATCAGTGACAGGGGCGGGGGCGAGCAGTACTTC.

The chain employs TRBV13 and TRBJ1-1; a possible D gene is TRBD1 (6 bases). The CDR3 runs to 13 residues. The germline V and J ends were trimmed by 4 bases and 4 bases, with 10 bases remaining between them. The germline V gene has CDR1 PRHDT and CDR2 FYEKMQ (reference sequence). The CDR3 DNA follows: TGTGCCAGCAGCTCAGGGGTAGTCACTGAAGCTTTCTTT. As protein: CASSSGVVTEAFF.

This clonotype has a count of ten or more. The chain uses TRBV13 and TRBJ2-1, with 7 bases identical to TRBD2. Germline V CDR1 and CDR2: PRHDT, FYEKMQ (reference sequence). The CDR3 length is 16 residues. J was trimmed by 5 bases and V by 3 bases; bases with no gene match: 10. CDR3 nucleotides: TGTGCCAGCAGCTTGCCCTTTGGGGAGGGCGACAATGAGCAGTTCTTC. Translated, it gives CASSLPFGEGDNEQFF.

This clonotype has only a few counts. The chain couples TRBV7-9 to TRBJ1-5, with 8 bases identical to TRBD1. Unmatched junction bases numbered 3, after V lost 2 bases and J lost 0 bases. CDR3 length equals 16 residues. CDR1 SEHNR and CDR2 FQNEAQ come from the germline V gene (reference sequence). The DNA for the CDR3 is TGTGCCAGCAGCTTATGGACAGGGCGTAGCAATCAGCCCCAGCATTTT. As protein: CASSLWTGRSNQPQHF.

This chain links TRBV19 with TRBJ1-5, with D perhaps matching TRBD1 (5 bases). Germline CDR1 and CDR2: LNHDA and SQIVND (reference sequence). V shed 3 bases and J shed 7 bases, with 13 bases lying between them. This CDR3 is 14 amino acids long. The CDR3, as DNA: TGTGCCAGTAGTATGGGGACCCCGGGACAGCCCCAGCATTTT. The encoded protein is CASSMGTPGQPQHF.

This clonotype was recorded once. V is TRBV5-1 and J is TRBJ2-2; 15 nucleotides line up with TRBD2. CDR3 size: 20 residues. V trimming: 0 bases; J trimming: 4 bases; junction bases outside the gene matches: 10. The germline V gene has CDR1 SGHRS and CDR2 YFSETQ. This CDR3 is CASSLGVGLAGGRITGELFF. CDR3 nucleotide sequence: TGCGCCAGCAGCTTGGGCGTGGGACTAGCGGGAGGACGGATCACCGGGGAGCTGTTTTTT.